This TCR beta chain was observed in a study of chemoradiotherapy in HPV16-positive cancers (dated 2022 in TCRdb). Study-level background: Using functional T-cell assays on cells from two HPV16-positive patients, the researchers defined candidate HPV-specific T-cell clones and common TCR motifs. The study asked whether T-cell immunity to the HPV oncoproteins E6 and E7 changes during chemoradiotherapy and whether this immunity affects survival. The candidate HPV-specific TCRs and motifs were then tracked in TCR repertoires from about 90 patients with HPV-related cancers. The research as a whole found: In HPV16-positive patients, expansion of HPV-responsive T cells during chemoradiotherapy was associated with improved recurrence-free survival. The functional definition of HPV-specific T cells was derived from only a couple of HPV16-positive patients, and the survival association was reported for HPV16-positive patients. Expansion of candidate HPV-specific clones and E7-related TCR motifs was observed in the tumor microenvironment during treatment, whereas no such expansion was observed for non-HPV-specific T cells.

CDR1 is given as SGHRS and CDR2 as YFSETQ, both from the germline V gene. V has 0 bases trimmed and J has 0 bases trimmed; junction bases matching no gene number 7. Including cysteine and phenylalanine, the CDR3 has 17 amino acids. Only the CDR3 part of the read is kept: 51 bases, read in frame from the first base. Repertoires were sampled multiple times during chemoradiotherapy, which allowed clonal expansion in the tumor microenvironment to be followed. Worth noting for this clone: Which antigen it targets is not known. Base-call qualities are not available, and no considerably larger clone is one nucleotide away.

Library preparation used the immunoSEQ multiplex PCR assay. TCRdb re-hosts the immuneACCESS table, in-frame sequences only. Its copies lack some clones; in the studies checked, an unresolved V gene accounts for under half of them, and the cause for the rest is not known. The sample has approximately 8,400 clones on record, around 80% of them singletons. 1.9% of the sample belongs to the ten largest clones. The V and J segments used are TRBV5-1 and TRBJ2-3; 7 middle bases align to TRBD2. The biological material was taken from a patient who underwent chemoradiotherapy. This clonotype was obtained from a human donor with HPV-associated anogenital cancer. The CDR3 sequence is CASSLVTSSYSTDTQYF. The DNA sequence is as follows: TGCGCCAGCAGCTTGGTGACTAGCAGCTATAGCACAGATACGCAGTATTTT.